Following are 5 T cell receptor beta chains from one sample sequenced in a study of T cell repertoires in cytomegalovirus infection. From the reads, TCRdb called clonotypes with MiXCR, one entry per CDR3 protein. The table records nearly 650,000 distinct CDR3 sequences, approximately 24% of them present only once. Sequenced input: CD8+ T cells from PBMCs. The receptor set was obtained from a human donor in good health (CMV status not recorded). Some clones in this sample may be carry-over from other donors' samples.

The rearrangement uses TRBV29-1 and TRBJ2-5; D assignment may be TRBD1 or TRBD2 (5 bases each). This CDR3 region has 13 residues. Trimming removed 3 bases at V and 1 base at J, with 9 bases between. The V gene's germline CDR1 is SQVTM and CDR2 ANQGSEA. The CDR3 sequence: CSVEGERQETQYF. CDR3 nucleotide sequence: TGCAGCGTTGAGGGGGAGCGCCAAGAGACCCAGTACTTC. The whole variable domain, filled in from reference TRBV29-1 and TRBJ2-5, reads SAVISQKPSRDICQRGTSLTIQCQVDSQVTMMFWYRQQPGQSLTLIATANQGSEATYESGFVIDKFPISRPNLTFSTLTVSNMSPEDSSIYLCSVEGERQETQYFGPGTRLLVL.

V usage is TRBV20-1 and J usage is TRBJ2-3; 7 nucleotides match TRBD2. This CDR3 region has 16 residues. The germline gives CDR1 DFQATT, CDR2 SNEGSKA (reference sequence). The ends lost 4 bases at V and 4 bases at J; junction bases unmatched: 14. For the CDR3, the DNA is TGCAGTGCTAAGTCCCAAGCGGGGTTTATAGCAGATACGCAGTATTTT. Its translation is CSAKSQAGFIADTQYF.

This chain links TRBV5-5 with TRBJ2-1, with TRBD1 matching over 7 bases. V lost 1 base and J lost 2; bases outside the gene matches: 6. CDR1 and CDR2 from the germline V gene are SGHKS and YYEKEE (reference sequence). The CDR3 length is 16 residues. The CDR3 sequence is CASSLTGTATYNEQFF. The CDR3 nucleotides are TGTGCCAGCAGCTTGACCGGGACAGCTACCTACAATGAGCAGTTCTTC.

The chain joins TRBV10-3 to TRBJ2-1; TRBD1 matches at 7 bases. Trimming cost V 8 bases and J 7 bases; bases outside gene matches: 14. The germline V gene encodes CDR1 ENHRY and CDR2 SYGVKD. The CDR3 is 15 residues long. For the CDR3, the DNA is TGTGCCATCGGGGACAGCGACCGGGCTGTGAATGAGCAGTTCTTC. It specifies CAIGDSDRAVNEQFF.

This clonotype was found a few times. The DNA for the CDR3 is TGCAGTATACTCCGATCGAGCTCCTACAATGAGCAGTTCTTC. Translation: CSILRSSSYNEQFF. This chain joins TRBV20-1 and TRBJ2-1; no reliable D call. V was trimmed by 8 bases and J by 0 bases, leaving 14 bases between them. This CDR3 contains 14 residues. Germline CDR1 DFQATT, CDR2 SNEGSKA (reference sequence).